This is a list of T cell receptor beta chains from one sample in a study of T cells in tumors after PD-1 blockade. Generated by immunoSEQ multiplex PCR, the TCRdb table keeps only in-frame clones and is missing some. The table has 30,000 to 40,000 clones, roughly 73% seen once. The specimen comprised PBMCs, sampled before anti-PD-1 treatment. The receptors were gathered from a human donor with basal cell carcinoma. Both conserved end residues are part of each CDR3. A D gene is named only where the DNA matches it firmly. The size field is filled for only some rows; it gives once, few, many or a size class.

v_gene	len	j_gene	abundance	d_gene	CDR3aa	CDR3nt
TRBV5-1	15	TRBJ2-1	.	.	CASSLGGSSYNEQFF	TGCGCCAGCAGCTTGGGGGGGAGCTCCTACAATGAGCAGTTCTTC
TRBV25-1	17	TRBJ2-2	.	TRBD1	CASSEDFGTGQTGELFF	TGTGCCAGCAGTGAGGATTTCGGGACAGGTCAAACCGGGGAGCTGTTTTTT
TRBV27	17	TRBJ1-6	few	.	CASSLSFTGTLGSPLHF	TGTGCCAGCAGTTTATCGTTTACCGGAACGCTCGGGTCACCCCTCCACTTT
TRBV16	15	TRBJ1-2	.	.	CASSQSEPGSYGYTF	TGTGCCAGCAGCCAATCAGAACCCGGATCCTATGGCTACACCTTC
TRBV6-1	16	TRBJ2-1	few	.	CASSERGAGVGDEQFF	TGTGCCAGCAGTGAAAGGGGGGCGGGAGTAGGCGATGAGCAGTTCTTC
TRBV7-9	12	TRBJ2-7	.	.	CASSLDKLKQYF	TGTGCCAGCAGCTTAGACAAGCTAAAGCAGTACTTC
TRBV3-1/TRBV3-2	14	TRBJ1-1	.	.	CASSLRISGTEAFF	TGTGCCAGCAGCCTGCGGATTTCGGGGACTGAAGCTTTCTTT
TRBV20-1	11	TRBJ1-6	.	.	CSARDLRDRHF	TGCAGTGCTAGAGATCTAAGGGATCGCCACTTT
TRBV28	13	TRBJ2-1	.	.	CASTGQARAEQFF	TGTGCCAGCACGGGCCAGGCTAGGGCTGAGCAGTTCTTC
TRBV7-9	15	TRBJ1-6	.	.	CASRWPGANNSPLHF	TGTGCCAGCAGGTGGCCAGGGGCCAATAATTCACCCCTCCACTTT
TRBV14	15	TRBJ2-7	.	.	CASSPSLISSYEQYF	TGTGCCAGCAGCCCCAGCCTAATAAGCTCCTACGAGCAGTACTTC
TRBV7-2	13	TRBJ1-2	.	.	CASTRQGFNGYTF	TGTGCCAGCACCCGTCAGGGATTTAATGGCTACACCTTC
TRBV4-2	16	TRBJ2-1	.	TRBD2	CASSRGSSGRAGEQFF	TGTGCCAGCAGCCGGGGCTCTAGCGGGAGGGCCGGCGAGCAGTTCTTC
TRBV28	16	TRBJ2-1	.	.	CASSLYPGSSYNEQFF	TGTGCCAGCAGTTTATATCCAGGCAGCTCCTACAATGAGCAGTTCTTC
TRBV5-4	17	TRBJ2-1	.	TRBD2	CASSLGLAGGSYNEQFF	TGTGCCAGCAGCTTGGGTCTTGCGGGGGGAAGCTACAATGAGCAGTTCTTC
TRBV3-1/TRBV3-2	13	TRBJ1-2	.	.	CASSQGVGSGYTF	TGTGCCAGCAGCCAAGGCGTGGGAAGTGGCTACACCTTC
TRBV6-1	15	TRBJ2-3	.	TRBD2	CASSDVAGGRDTQYF	TGTGCCAGCAGTGATGTAGCGGGGGGGAGAGATACGCAGTATTTT
TRBV19	15	TRBJ2-7	.	TRBD2	CASSIRREGSYEQYF	TGTGCCAGTAGTATAAGGCGGGAGGGATCCTACGAGCAGTACTTC
TRBV7-8	19	TRBJ1-3	.	TRBD1	CASSLRPIQGGFSGNTIYF	TGTGCCAGCAGCTTAAGACCCATACAGGGGGGATTCTCTGGAAACACCATATATTTT
TRBV3-1/TRBV3-2	15	TRBJ2-3	once	.	CASSQQAGTSDTQYF	TGTGCCAGCAGCCAACAAGCGGGGACATCAGATACGCAGTATTTT
TRBV4-2	16	TRBJ2-7	once	.	CASSQDRLGYGGEQYF	TGTGCCAGCAGCCAGGACAGACTAGGGTATGGGGGAGAGCAGTACTTC
TRBV29-1	14	TRBJ2-1	.	.	CSVGGESSYNEQFF	TGCAGCGTTGGGGGGGAAAGCTCCTACAATGAGCAGTTCTTC
TRBV19	15	TRBJ1-5	.	.	CASSGGGNGNQPQHF	TGTGCCAGTAGCGGGGGGGGGAACGGCAATCAGCCCCAGCATTTT
TRBV18	15	TRBJ2-7	once	TRBD1	CASSLKRQGSYEQYF	TGTGCCAGCTCACTCAAAAGACAGGGTTCCTACGAGCAGTACTTC
TRBV6-6	16	TRBJ1-6	few	.	CASRNIQANPASPLHF	TGTGCCAGCAGGAATATACAGGCTAACCCGGCCTCACCCCTCCACTTT
TRBV4-2	16	TRBJ2-7	.	TRBD1	CASSQDLQDRVREQYF	TGTGCCAGCAGCCAAGATCTTCAGGACAGGGTCCGAGAGCAGTACTTC
TRBV2	13	TRBJ1-4	.	.	CASEKRTNEKLFF	TGTGCCAGCGAGAAGAGAACTAATGAAAAACTGTTTTTT
TRBV11-3	17	TRBJ2-2	.	TRBD2	CASNDGLALFWGGELFF	TGTGCCAGCAACGACGGACTAGCGCTCTTTTGGGGCGGGGAGCTGTTTTTT
TRBV15	18	TRBJ2-6	.	TRBD1	CATSRGAGGYSGANVLTF	TGTGCCACCAGCAGAGGGGCAGGGGGCTACTCTGGGGCCAACGTCCTGACTTTC
TRBV6-5	14	TRBJ1-3	few	.	CASGDSYSGNTIYF	TGTGCCAGCGGGGACTCTTACTCTGGAAACACCATATATTTT
TRBV11-3	13	TRBJ2-5	.	.	CASSFDRQETQYF	TGTGCCAGCAGCTTCGACAGACAAGAGACCCAGTACTTC
TRBV5-1	15	TRBJ2-7	.	.	CASSRSELSSYEQYF	TGCGCCAGCAGTAGGAGCGAGTTAAGCTCCTACGAGCAGTACTTC
TRBV15	18	TRBJ2-5	few	TRBD2	CATSRDMEVAGAGETQYF	TGTGCCACCAGCAGAGATATGGAGGTAGCGGGAGCGGGTGAGACCCAGTACTTC